The 32 T cell receptor beta chains in this list originate from one sample, sequenced in a study of CD8 T cells in ankylosing spondylitis. MiXCR, run by TCRdb on the 5' RACE reads, gives a single entry per CDR3 protein. The repertoire holds tens of thousands of distinct CDR3 sequences, with over 5.5% as singletons. Sequenced material: blood, either unsorted or a sorted T cell fraction (not recorded which). Source of these receptors: a male donor with ankylosing spondylitis or in good health (not recorded which).

This clonotype was observed at least ten times. This CDR3 reads CASSYLTTQYF. The CDR3 DNA reads TGTGCCAGCAGTTACCTGACTACGCAGTATTTT. This chain joins TRBV6-2 or TRBV6-3 and TRBJ2-3; D unclear. There are 11 residues in the CDR3. The germline CDR1 and CDR2 sequences are MNHEY and SVGEGT. V was shortened by 2 bases and J by 8 bases, with 5 bases between the two germline ends.

This clonotype was observed many times. This chain joins TRBV11-2 and TRBJ2-2; D is ambiguous. Trimming shortened V by 1 base and J by 4 bases, and 4 bases separated the two germline ends. The CDR3 extends over 13 amino acids. Germline assignment: CDR1 SGHAT and CDR2 FQNNGV. CDR3 residues: CASSLVRTGELFF. CDR3 nucleotide sequence: TGTGCCAGCAGCTTAGTACGCACCGGGGAGCTGTTTTTT.

This clonotype was detected ten times or more. This chain connects TRBV5-1 to TRBJ2-5; D is unresolved. The length of the CDR3 is 15 residues. Germline V gives CDR1 SGHRS, CDR2 YFSETQ. Trimming shortened V by 1 base and J by 5 bases, and 15 bases separated the two germline ends. The CDR3 reads CASSLSVKLGETQYF. The CDR3 nucleotides are TGCGCCAGCAGCTTGTCGGTGAAACTGGGGGAGACCCAGTACTTC.

This clonotype is a singleton in its sample. The chain uses TRBV5-1 and TRBJ2-3, with D perhaps matching TRBD2 (5 bases). Germline assignment: CDR1 SGHRS and CDR2 YFSETQ. Trimming took 4 bases from V and 6 from J, leaving 12 bases between them. The CDR3 consists of 13 residues. This chain's CDR3 is CASSPSGMDTQYF. CDR3 nucleotide sequence: TGCGCCAGCAGCCCCTCCGGGATGGATACGCAGTATTTT.

The table lists this clonotype with many counts. This rearrangement joins TRBV7-8 to TRBJ2-1, with 12 bases identical to TRBD2. V lost 5 bases, J lost 5 bases, and 7 bases stayed unmatched. CDR3 length equals 16 residues. The germline CDR1 and CDR2 sequences are SGHVS and FQNEAQ. The CDR3 DNA reads as TGTGCCAGCAGCCCCGGACTAGCGGGACTAGACAATGAGCAGTTCTTC. This gives the protein CASSPGLAGLDNEQFF.

This clonotype came up many times. The chain is built from TRBV5-1 and TRBJ2-2; D may be TRBD1 (6 bases). Germline V lookup: CDR1 SGHRS, CDR2 YFSETQ. V was trimmed by 2 bases and J by 6 bases, leaving 11 bases between them. CDR3 length equals 14 residues. The CDR3 region is CASSLNRDAGELFF. Here the CDR3 DNA reads TGCGCCAGCAGCTTAAACAGGGATGCCGGGGAGCTGTTTTTT.

This clonotype came up many times. The J gene is TRBJ2-1, the V gene TRBV9; the match to TRBD2 covers 10 bases. Unmatched junction bases numbered 6, after V lost 4 bases and J lost 5 bases. The germline V gene encodes CDR1 SGDLS and CDR2 YYNGEE. The CDR3 is 15 amino acids. The CDR3 DNA follows: TGTGCCAGCAGCCTCGGACTAGCGGTACACAATGAGCAGTTCTTC. This codes for CASSLGLAVHNEQFF.

Ten or more counts support this clonotype. This sequence joins TRBV3-1 and TRBJ2-1, with 11 bases that match TRBD2. CDR1 and CDR2 (germline): LGHDT, YNNKEL (reference sequence). The CDR3 totals 16 residues. With V trimmed by 5 bases and J by 3 bases, 6 bases remained unmatched. The CDR3 bases are TGTGCCAGCAGCTTTCCCGGGACTAGCGGCTACAATGAGCAGTTCTTC. It specifies CASSFPGTSGYNEQFF.

This clonotype came up many times. The rearrangement joins TRBV10-3 to TRBJ2-6, with D perhaps given as TRBD1 or TRBD2 (5 bases each). The germline V gene has CDR1 ENHRY and CDR2 SYGVKD. The V end lost 4 bases, the J end lost 0 bases, and 13 bases lay between the germline ends. The CDR3 covers 17 residues. CDR3 nucleotide sequence: TGTGCCATCAGTGGCCCGGGACGGGGCTCTGGGGCCAACGTCCTGACTTTC. This gives the protein CAISGPGRGSGANVLTF.

This clonotype appeared many times. V is TRBV29-1 and J is TRBJ1-1, with D unclear. The germline V gene encodes CDR1 SQVTM and CDR2 ANQGSEA. CDR3 length: 10 amino acids. V was shortened by 6 bases and J by 11 bases, with 13 bases between the two germline ends. The CDR3 DNA follows: TGCAGCGTAAGAGGGATGGGGGCTTTCTTT. This gives the protein CSVRGMGAFF.

This clonotype was recorded at least ten times. The rearrangement joins TRBV5-1 to TRBJ2-2, with 7 bases identical to TRBD1. V was pared by 6 bases and J by 8 bases, with 10 bases of the junction left unmatched. The CDR3 is 14 residues long. Germline loops: CDR1 SGHRS, CDR2 YFSETQ. This chain's CDR3 is CASTPPGGVGELFF. The CDR3 bases are TGCGCCAGCACCCCCCCAGGGGGTGTGGGGGAGCTGTTTTTT.

The table lists this clonotype with many counts. The V call is TRBV11-2, the J call TRBJ1-6; D perhaps matches TRBD1 (5 bases). Germline V gives CDR1 SGHAT, CDR2 FQNNGV. V lost 8 bases to trimming and J lost 8 bases, with 16 bases between them. CDR3 length: 14 residues. In DNA, the CDR3 is TGTGCCAGCTCTGTAGCTGGGGGAGATTCACCCCTCCACTTT. Its protein product is CASSVAGGDSPLHF.

For this clonotype: The junction departs from the called germline gene at one end, perhaps through a read error. The chain has TRBV6-1 and TRBJ1-6; D unclear. CDR3 length: 17 residues. Germline V gene sequence: CDR1 MNHNS, CDR2 SASEGT. The CDR3 DNA reads as TGTGCCAGCACTGAAGCTTCCAGGTTGGCCTATAATTCACCCCTCCACTTT. Translation gives CASTEASRLAYNSPLHF.

This clonotype was recorded many times. The V gene is TRBV20-1, the J gene TRBJ2-1; D may correspond to TRBD1 or TRBD2 (5 bases each). The V gene lost 6 bases and the J gene lost 7 bases, with 16 bases spanning the gap. The CDR3 loop spans 13 amino acids. Per germline, CDR1 DFQATT and CDR2 SNEGSKA (reference sequence). In nucleotides, the CDR3 is TGCAGTGCAGTAGGGACCTCAGGGAATGAGCAGTTCTTC. The encoded protein is CSAVGTSGNEQFF.

This clonotype showed up many times. The CDR3 bases are TGTGTTCCGCGGGACTTGAAAGAGACCCAGTACTTC. Residues: CVPRDLKETQYF. V and J are TRBV4-2 and TRBJ2-5, with D perhaps TRBD2 (6 bases). The germline V gene encodes CDR1 LGHNA and CDR2 YNFKEQ. CDR3 length equals 12 residues.

In this sample, this clonotype turned up many times. This chain joins TRBV24-1 and TRBJ1-1; D call uncertain. Between the trimmed V and J ends, which lost 11 bases and 1 base, there was a span of 4 bases. This CDR3 has 10 amino acids. The germline V gene has CDR1 KGHDR and CDR2 SFDVKD. CDR3 in amino acids: CARSNTEAFF. The DNA for the CDR3 is TGTGCCAGGTCGAACACTGAAGCTTTCTTT.

This clonotype was recorded many times. The CDR3 DNA follows: TGCGCCAGCAGCTTGGGGCCCGGGGCCGGCGGCTATAATTCACCCCTCCACTTT. Residues: CASSLGPGAGGYNSPLHF. V and J are TRBV5-1 and TRBJ1-6, with D tentatively TRBD1 (5 bases). This CDR3 is built from 18 residues. Looked up from germline, CDR1 is SGHRS and CDR2 is YFSETQ. V lost 0 bases to trimming and J lost 3 bases, with 16 bases between them.

The table lists this clonotype with many counts. This sequence joins TRBV12-3 or TRBV12-4 and TRBJ2-1, with 13 bases lining up with TRBD2. This CDR3 has 17 residues. V lost 6 bases, J lost 0 bases, and 5 bases stayed unmatched. The CDR3 is CASSRTSGGRSYNEQFF. The CDR3 DNA is TGTGCCAGCAGCCGGACTAGCGGGGGCCGCTCCTACAATGAGCAGTTCTTC.

This clonotype has ten or more counts. The chain couples TRBV5-1 to TRBJ2-1, with 9 bases identical to TRBD2. Germline V gene lookup returns CDR1 SGHRS and CDR2 YFSETQ. V shed 4 bases and J 5 bases; nucleotides not matched to a gene: 10. CDR3 length: 16 residues. Here the CDR3 reads CASSDPGLAMNNEQFF. Written as DNA, the CDR3 is TGCGCCAGCAGCGACCCAGGACTAGCGATGAACAATGAGCAGTTCTTC.

Of note for this clonotype: At one of its ends the junction is not consistent with the germline gene, which may arise from a read error. The chain couples TRBV7-7 to TRBJ2-5; D might be TRBD1 (5 bases). Per germline, CDR1 SSHAT and CDR2 FNYEAQ (reference sequence). The CDR3 runs 14 residues. CDR3 in DNA: TGTGCTAGCAGCTTAGGGGCCGGGTCAGAGACCCAGTACTTC. Translation gives CASSLGAGSETQYF.

This clonotype was detected many times. V usage is TRBV6-2 or TRBV6-3 and J usage is TRBJ2-1, with unresolved D. This CDR3 region has 13 residues. CDR1 is MNHEY, CDR2 SVGEGT, per germline. Trimming took 8 bases from V and 1 from J, leaving 9 bases between them. CDR3 DNA sequence: TGTGCCAGCTCCGGGTGGTCCTACAATGAGCAGTTCTTC. Amino acid sequence: CASSGWSYNEQFF.

At least ten counts were recorded for this clonotype. The J gene is TRBJ1-2, the V gene TRBV10-3, with 9 nucleotides matching TRBD1. There are 13 residues in the CDR3. J lost 6 bases, V lost 7 bases, and 6 bases had no gene match. The germline V gene encodes CDR1 ENHRY and CDR2 SYGVKD. The CDR3 reads CAITRDRVNGYTF. In DNA, the CDR3 is TGTGCCATCACCCGGGACAGGGTTAATGGCTACACCTTC.

This clonotype was detected ten times or more. This chain connects TRBV7-2 to TRBJ1-1; D is unresolved. Germline loops: CDR1 SGHTA, CDR2 FQGNSA. With 1 base removed from V and 4 bases from J, the gap between germline ends came to 7 bases. The CDR3 loop spans 13 amino acids. The CDR3 DNA is TGTGCCAGCAGCTTAGTCTCCACCACTGAAGCTTTCTTT. As protein: CASSLVSTTEAFF.

This clonotype was detected ten times or more. This rearrangement joins TRBV7-2 to TRBJ2-5; D might be TRBD1 or TRBD2, each matching 6 bases. Trimming removed 5 bases at V and 2 bases at J, with 9 bases between. The length of the CDR3 is 13 residues. CDR1 is SGHTA and CDR2 is FQGNSA in the germline V gene. The CDR3 sequence is CASSRGQQETQYF. DNA of the CDR3: TGTGCCAGCAGCCGGGGGCAGCAAGAGACCCAGTACTTC.

This clonotype appeared many times. V usage is TRBV7-9 and J usage is TRBJ2-3; 11 bases are a match to TRBD2. V lost 3 bases to trimming and J lost 8 bases; unmatched junction nucleotides: 7. The CDR3 is 15 residues long. Germline CDR1 reads SEHNR; CDR2 reads FQNEAQ (reference sequence). DNA for the CDR3: TGTGCCAGCAGCTTCCCCATACTAGCGGGGGCTACGCAGTATTTT. Translated, it gives CASSFPILAGATQYF.

This clonotype occurred a few times. The chain combines TRBV7-2 with TRBJ2-3; TRBD1 or TRBD2 may be the D gene (5 bases each). The length of the CDR3 is 17 residues. The ends were cut back, 2 bases at V and 2 bases at J, with 17 bases in the middle. Germline V gives CDR1 SGHTA, CDR2 FQGNSA. The CDR3 here is CASSLSPTGLYTDTQYF. The CDR3 nucleotides read TGTGCCAGCAGCTTATCCCCAACGGGGCTATACACAGATACGCAGTATTTT.

This clonotype was picked up many times. The chain has TRBV11-2 and TRBJ2-3; D might be TRBD2 (6 bases). CDR3 size: 17 residues. Deletions cut 3 bases from V and 0 bases from J, with 16 bases between. Germline CDR1 is SGHAT and CDR2 is FQNNGV. As DNA, the CDR3 is TGTGCCAGCAGCTTCACGGTTGGGGGGATAAGCACAGATACGCAGTATTTT. Amino acid sequence: CASSFTVGGISTDTQYF.

This clonotype was observed at least ten times. This chain joins TRBV4-2 and TRBJ1-2, with TRBD1 as a possible D gene (5 bases). The CDR3 consists of 14 residues. The germline CDR1 and CDR2 sequences are LGHNA and YNFKEQ. V was shortened by 3 bases and J by 0 bases, with 8 bases between the two germline ends. This chain's CDR3 is CASSHDSANYGYTF. For the CDR3, the DNA is TGTGCCAGCAGCCACGACAGTGCTAACTATGGCTACACCTTC.

This clonotype was found many times. The rearrangement uses TRBV28 and TRBJ1-1; 7 bases agree with TRBD1. V trimming: 5 bases; J trimming: 4 bases; junction bases outside the gene matches: 10. The germline CDR1 and CDR2 sequences are MDHEN and SYDVKM. The CDR3 has 15 residues. DNA of the CDR3: TGTGCCAGCAGTCTCTCCCCCGACAGGGCCACTGAAGCTTTCTTT. This sequence encodes CASSLSPDRATEAFF.

At least ten counts were recorded for this clonotype. The gene calls are TRBV10-3 and TRBJ2-1; the match to TRBD2 covers 15 bases. The germline V gene encodes CDR1 ENHRY and CDR2 SYGVKD. CDR3 length equals 18 residues. With V trimmed by 8 bases and J by 0 bases, 8 bases remained unmatched. In DNA, the CDR3 is TGTGCCATCGGACTAGCGGGGGGGGGCGTCCCCTCCTACAATGAGCAGTTCTTC. Its protein is CAIGLAGGGVPSYNEQFF.

In this sample, this clonotype turned up many times. This rearrangement joins TRBV15 to TRBJ1-1; TRBD1 agrees at 9 bases. Germline CDR1 is LNHNV and CDR2 is YYDKDF (reference sequence). V lost 0 bases and J lost 3; bases outside the gene matches: 5. CDR3 size: 16 residues. CDR3 nucleotides: TGTGCCACCAGCAGAGAAGACAGGGGGAAATACACTGAAGCTTTCTTT. Protein product: CATSREDRGKYTEAFF.

This clonotype was observed at least ten times. V and J are TRBV28 and TRBJ2-3; D is perhaps TRBD1 or TRBD2 (5 bases each). Between the trimmed V and J ends, which lost 9 bases and 2 bases, there was a span of 15 bases. In germline, CDR1 is MDHEN, CDR2 SYDVKM. CDR3 length: 14 amino acids. DNA of the CDR3: TGTGCCAGTGGGGACGCCGGGGCCACAGATACGCAGTATTTT. As protein: CASGDAGATDTQYF.